A selection of T cell receptor beta chains follows, all from one sample in a study of OX40 agonist ivuxolimab in advanced cancers. Profiling relied on immunoSEQ multiplex PCR, and the TCRdb table lists in-frame clones only, not all of them. The sample holds approximately 92,000 clones, around 95% seen once. The sequencing here drew on CD4+ or CD8+ T cells sorted from blood, taken in a trial of the OX40 agonist ivuxolimab. All receptors derive from an adult with an advanced solid tumor such as melanoma, head and neck, liver or kidney cancer. Each CDR3 is given with its conserved first and last residue. A D gene is named only where the DNA matches it firmly. Some rows mark clone size as missing; the rest say once, few, many or name a class of expanded clone.

d_call,j_call,clone_size,v_call,cdr3_aa,cdr3_nt
-,TRBJ1-2,-,TRBV5-8,CASSLRAEYGYTF,TGTGCCAGCAGCTTGAGGGCTGAGTATGGCTACACCTTC
TRBD2,TRBJ2-3,-,TRBV9,CASSGLSGGGAGTQYF,TGTGCCAGCAGCGGACTGAGCGGGGGGGGCGCCGGTACGCAGTATTTT
TRBD1,TRBJ2-7,-,TRBV6-6,CASSSGTATSEQYF,TGTGCCAGCAGCTCCGGGACAGCTACATCCGAGCAGTACTTC
TRBD2,TRBJ2-3,-,TRBV5-1,CASSLNQRGVTDTQYF,TGCGCCAGCAGCTTGAATCAGCGGGGAGTCACAGATACGCAGTATTTT
-,TRBJ2-5,-,TRBV7-8,CASRARNQETQYF,TGTGCCAGCAGGGCCCGGAACCAAGAGACCCAGTACTTC
-,TRBJ2-5,-,TRBV5-1,CASSLVGEETQYF,TGCGCCAGCAGCTTGGTTGGGGAAGAGACCCAGTACTTC
-,TRBJ2-7,-,TRBV4-3,CASSQDRGESSYEQYF,TGCGCCAGCAGCCAAGATCGGGGTGAGTCCTCCTACGAGCAGTACTTC
-,TRBJ2-1,-,TRBV19,CASSIDSSSYNEQFF,TGTGCCAGTAGTATCGACAGTAGCTCCTACAATGAGCAGTTCTTC
-,TRBJ2-7,once,TRBV4-1,CASSQDGRDTYEQYF,TGCGCCAGCAGCCAAGATGGGCGGGATACCTACGAGCAGTACTTC
-,TRBJ1-3,-,TRBV5-6,CASSLMRTSGNTIYF,TGTGCCAGCAGCTTGATGAGGACCTCTGGAAACACCATATATTTT
TRBD2,TRBJ2-3,-,TRBV9,CASSALAGAGADTQYF,TGTGCCAGCAGCGCATTAGCGGGAGCCGGGGCAGATACGCAGTATTTT
TRBD1,TRBJ2-3,-,TRBV28,CASSSQQGDTQYF,TGTGCCAGCAGTTCCCAACAGGGGGATACGCAGTATTTT
-,TRBJ2-3,-,TRBV27,CASSRVANTDTQYF,TGTGCCAGCAGTCGGGTCGCAAACACAGATACGCAGTATTTT
TRBD2,TRBJ2-1,-,TRBV4-2,CASSQSLAGGQGEQFF,TGTGCCAGCAGCCAATCACTAGCGGGGGGGCAAGGTGAGCAGTTCTTC
-,TRBJ1-5,-,TRBV7-9,CAGGGGLSNQPQHF,TGTGCCGGCGGGGGGGGATTAAGCAATCAGCCCCAGCATTTT
TRBD1,TRBJ2-7,-,TRBV6-6,CASSPRDRIFEQYF,TGTGCCAGCAGCCCCCGGGACAGGATTTTCGAGCAGTACTTC
TRBD1,TRBJ2-7,-,TRBV18,CASSPTGAGYEQYF,TGTGCCAGCTCACCGACAGGGGCGGGCTACGAGCAGTACTTC
TRBD1,TRBJ2-1,-,TRBV6-1,CASSGPGQVYNEQFF,TGTGCCAGCAGTGGGCCTGGACAGGTCTACAATGAGCAGTTCTTC
-,TRBJ1-2,-,TRBV28,CATAGANYGYTF,TGTGCCACTGCAGGGGCCAACTATGGCTACACCTTC
TRBD2,TRBJ2-7,-,TRBV7-3,CASSPLAGGREQYF,TGTGCCAGCAGCCCACTAGCGGGAGGGCGAGAGCAGTACTTC
-,TRBJ1-4,-,TRBV28,CASSDNRATNEKLFF,TGTGCCAGCTCCGATAACAGAGCAACTAATGAAAAACTGTTTTTT
-,TRBJ2-7,-,TRBV10-3,CATGRSGAGDEQYF,TGTGCCACGGGGCGGTCGGGGGCTGGCGACGAGCAGTACTTC
-,TRBJ1-5,-,TRBV19,CASSLAPNQPQHF,TGTGCCAGTAGTTTGGCCCCCAATCAGCCCCAGCATTTT
-,TRBJ2-7,-,TRBV4-1,CASSQVEGAHEQYF,TGCGCCAGCAGCCAAGTGGAGGGGGCCCACGAGCAGTACTTC
-,TRBJ2-6,-,TRBV28,CASSFSSSGANVLTF,TGTGCCAGCAGTTTTAGTAGCTCTGGGGCCAACGTCCTGACTTTC
-,TRBJ1-1,-,TRBV16,CASSPGERNTEAFF,TGTGCCAGCAGCCCCGGCGAGAGAAACACTGAAGCTTTCTTT
TRBD2,TRBJ2-3,-,TRBV7-3,CASSLIGGGAEDTQYF,TGTGCCAGCAGCTTAATTGGCGGGGGGGCCGAAGATACGCAGTATTTT
TRBD2,TRBJ2-1,-,TRBV6-6,CASSPSGGLNEQFF,TGTGCCAGCAGCCCGTCGGGGGGGCTCAATGAGCAGTTCTTC
-,TRBJ2-4,-,TRBV11-2,CASSLGFTGGGDAKNIQYF,TGTGCCAGCAGCTTAGGATTCACAGGTGGGGGAGATGCCAAAAACATTCAGTACTTC
-,TRBJ1-6,once,TRBV7-2,CASSPGLWSYNSPLHF,TGTGCCAGCAGCCCGGGTCTCTGGTCCTATAATTCACCCCTCCACTTT
-,TRBJ2-1,-,TRBV15,CATSRPRVSYNEQFF,TGTGCCACCAGCAGACCGAGGGTCTCCTACAATGAGCAGTTCTTC
TRBD1,TRBJ2-1,-,TRBV14,CASSQDRGLGSYNEQFF,TGTGCCAGCAGCCAAGACAGGGGGCTAGGGTCCTACAATGAGCAGTTCTTC
TRBD1,TRBJ2-2,-,TRBV9,CASSQGQGNSGELFF,TGTGCCAGCAGCCAGGGACAGGGGAATTCCGGGGAGCTGTTTTTT
-,TRBJ2-7,-,TRBV6-5,CASTLNYEQYF,TGTGCCAGCACCCTCAACTACGAGCAGTACTTC
-,TRBJ1-2,-,TRBV5-6,CASSFPGESNYGYTF,TGTGCCAGCAGCTTTCCCGGGGAAAGTAACTATGGCTACACCTTC
TRBD2,TRBJ2-7,once,TRBV27,CASSSGGDYEQYF,TGTGCCAGCAGTTCGGGGGGGGACTACGAGCAGTACTTC
-,TRBJ2-7,-,TRBV6-1,CASSPNEPYEQYF,TGTGCCAGCAGCCCTAATGAGCCTTACGAGCAGTACTTC
TRBD1,TRBJ2-1,-,TRBV7-9,CASSPQGGVEQFF,TGTGCCAGCAGCCCACAGGGGGGCGTTGAGCAGTTCTTC
-,TRBJ2-7,-,TRBV6-5,CASSYSATGPIYEQYF,TGTGCCAGCAGTTACTCAGCGACAGGTCCTATTTACGAGCAGTACTTC
-,TRBJ2-1,-,TRBV19,CASSIGTESSYNEQFF,TGTGCCAGTAGTATAGGGACCGAGAGCTCCTACAATGAGCAGTTCTTC
-,TRBJ1-2,-,TRBV4-3,CASSQGLLGGHGYTF,TGCGCCAGCAGCCAGGGCCTTTTGGGGGGCCATGGCTACACCTTC
-,TRBJ2-3,-,TRBV29-1,CSAQVLTASTDTQYF,TGCAGCGCGCAGGTCCTGACGGCTAGCACAGATACGCAGTATTTT
-,TRBJ2-5,-,TRBV2,CASSTIPRGQETQYF,TGTGCCAGCAGTACCATCCCCAGGGGCCAAGAGACCCAGTACTTC
-,TRBJ1-2,-,TRBV15,CATSSSTGPNYGYTF,TGTGCCACCAGCAGCTCAACAGGGCCTAACTATGGCTACACCTTC
-,TRBJ2-5,-,TRBV9,CASSVGGPDLQETQYF,TGTGCCAGCAGCGTAGGGGGCCCCGACCTTCAAGAGACCCAGTACTTC
TRBD1,TRBJ2-7,-,TRBV30,CACWTGGSYEQYF,TGTGCCTGCTGGACAGGGGGCTCTTACGAGCAGTACTTC
-,TRBJ2-2,-,TRBV7-9,CASSFTGTTGELFF,TGTGCCAGCAGCTTCACAGGGACCACCGGGGAGCTGTTTTTT
-,TRBJ1-2,-,TRBV7-3,CASSLMGGYTF,TGTGCCAGCAGCTTAATGGGCGGCTACACCTTC
-,TRBJ2-3,-,TRBV7-8,CASSFISGLAGDTQYF,TGTGCCAGCAGCTTTATAAGCGGACTGGCGGGAGATACGCAGTATTTT
-,TRBJ2-3,-,TRBV7-2,CASSLAVSGTDTQYF,TGTGCCAGCAGCTTAGCTGTCAGCGGCACAGATACGCAGTATTTT